This T cell receptor beta chain appears in the sequencing data of a study of cytomegalovirus exposure and HLA in healthy donors. The table came from immunoSEQ multiplex PCR; TCRdb's copy has only in-frame clones and leaves some out. The sample holds over 120,000 clones; roughly 86% are singletons and the top ten take 4.5%. The CDR3 is made up of 13 amino acids. V lost 4 bases and J lost 4, with 9 bases in between. Germline V CDR1 and CDR2: SNHLY, FYNNEI. While the first cohort had around 700 subjects, the donors belonged to the separate validation cohort of over a hundred subjects. Sequenced input: PBMCs. This receptor was taken from a man between 18 and 35 years old in good health and CMV-seropositive. The chain recombines TRBV2 with TRBJ2-3; the D gene is possibly TRBD2 (6 bases). CDR3 amino acids: CASSAGVADTQYF. The CDR3, as DNA: TGTGCCAGCAGTGCGGGAGTTGCAGATACGCAGTATTTT.